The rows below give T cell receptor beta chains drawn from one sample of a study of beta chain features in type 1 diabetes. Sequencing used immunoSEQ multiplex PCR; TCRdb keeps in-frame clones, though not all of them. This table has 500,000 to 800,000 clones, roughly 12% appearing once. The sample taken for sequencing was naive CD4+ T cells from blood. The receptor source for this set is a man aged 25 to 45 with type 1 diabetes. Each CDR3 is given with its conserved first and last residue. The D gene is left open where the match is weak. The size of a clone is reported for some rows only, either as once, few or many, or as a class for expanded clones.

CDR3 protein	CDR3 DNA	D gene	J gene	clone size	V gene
CASSGRTSGVFNEQFF	TGCGCCAGCAGCGGACGGACTAGCGGGGTCTTCAATGAGCAGTTCTTC	TRBD2	TRBJ2-1	.	TRBV4-3
CASSAGVFNQPQHF	TGTGCCAGCAGTGCTGGGGTATTCAATCAGCCCCAGCATTTT	.	TRBJ1-5	few	TRBV25-1
CASSRTDQETQYF	TGTGCCAGCAGCCGGACGGACCAAGAGACCCAGTACTTC	.	TRBJ2-5	.	TRBV14
CASSWDSSGNTIYF	TGTGCCAGCAGCTGGGACAGCTCTGGAAACACCATATATTTT	TRBD1	TRBJ1-3	.	TRBV7-9
CASSLVRRGLKNEQFF	TGTGCCAGCAGCTTAGTTCGGCGGGGGTTGAAGAATGAGCAGTTCTTC	TRBD2	TRBJ2-1	.	TRBV7-2
CASSLLGQLNSPLHF	TGTGCCAGTAGTCTCCTGGGACAGCTCAATTCACCCCTCCACTTT	TRBD1	TRBJ1-6	few	TRBV19
CASSSRVPYGYTF	TGTGCCAGCAGTAGCAGGGTGCCCTATGGCTACACCTTC	.	TRBJ1-2	.	TRBV25-1
CASRKYNEQFF	TGTGCCAGCAGGAAATACAATGAGCAGTTCTTC	.	TRBJ2-1	.	TRBV6-5
CASSIGLTNSPLHF	TGTGCCAGTAGTATTGGACTCACGAATTCACCCCTCCACTTT	.	TRBJ1-6	.	TRBV19
CSVDTSPGATGELFF	TGCAGCGTTGATACGTCCCCGGGGGCTACCGGGGAGCTGTTTTTT	.	TRBJ2-2	few	TRBV29-1
CASSYRLGGDWEKLFF	TGTGCCAGCAGTTACCGTTTGGGGGGAGATTGGGAAAAACTGTTTTTT	.	TRBJ1-4	.	TRBV6-5
CASSPTDYNEQFF	TGTGCCAGCAGCCCGACAGACTACAATGAGCAGTTCTTC	.	TRBJ2-1	.	TRBV6-6
CASSQDLFGEVYGYTF	TGCGCCAGCAGCCAAGATCTTTTCGGGGAGGTCTATGGCTACACCTTC	.	TRBJ1-2	.	TRBV4-3
CASSLDSYNEQFF	TGTGCCAGCAGCTTGGACTCCTACAATGAGCAGTTCTTC	.	TRBJ2-1	few	TRBV11-2
CASRGTSEKLFF	TGTGCCAGCAGGGGTACTTCCGAAAAACTGTTTTTT	.	TRBJ1-4	.	TRBV7-2
CASSPGRTYEQYF	TGTGCCAGTAGCCCAGGGAGAACCTACGAGCAGTACTTC	.	TRBJ2-7	.	TRBV19
CAWRDRARGPQHF	TGTGCCTGGAGGGACAGGGCCCGGGGGCCCCAGCATTTT	TRBD1	TRBJ1-5	.	TRBV30
CASSRQGASYEQYF	TGTGCCAGCAGTCGACAGGGGGCTTCCTACGAGCAGTACTTC	TRBD1	TRBJ2-7	.	TRBV6-5
CASSQAEGYGYTF	TGTGCCAGCAGCCAGGCTGAAGGCTATGGCTACACCTTC	.	TRBJ1-2	few	TRBV4-2
CASSSGGLHTYEQYF	TGTGCCAGTAGTAGCGGGGGCCTACATACCTACGAGCAGTACTTC	TRBD2	TRBJ2-7	.	TRBV28
CASRGGVVTDTQYF	TGTGCCAGCCGAGGGGGGGTGGTGACAGATACGCAGTATTTT	.	TRBJ2-3	.	TRBV2
CASSFQSYGYTF	TGTGCCAGCAGCTTTCAGTCGTATGGCTACACCTTC	.	TRBJ1-2	.	TRBV13
CAWSDPTGAATNYGYTF	TGTGCCTGGAGTGACCCTACAGGAGCAGCTACTAACTATGGCTACACCTTC	.	TRBJ1-2	.	TRBV30
CASSVGLGSEKLFF	TGTGCCAGCAGCGTAGGCCTTGGGAGTGAAAAACTGTTTTTT	.	TRBJ1-4	.	TRBV9
CASSTRLAGGRDTQYF	TGTGCCAGCAGCACGAGACTAGCGGGGGGGAGAGATACGCAGTATTTT	TRBD2	TRBJ2-3	.	TRBV7-2
CASSLQGQETQYF	TGCGCCAGCAGCTTACAGGGGCAAGAGACCCAGTACTTC	TRBD1	TRBJ2-5	few	TRBV5-1
CASSSTVRDSEKLFF	TGCGCCAGCAGCTCGACAGTCAGGGACTCTGAAAAACTGTTTTTT	.	TRBJ1-4	few	TRBV5-1